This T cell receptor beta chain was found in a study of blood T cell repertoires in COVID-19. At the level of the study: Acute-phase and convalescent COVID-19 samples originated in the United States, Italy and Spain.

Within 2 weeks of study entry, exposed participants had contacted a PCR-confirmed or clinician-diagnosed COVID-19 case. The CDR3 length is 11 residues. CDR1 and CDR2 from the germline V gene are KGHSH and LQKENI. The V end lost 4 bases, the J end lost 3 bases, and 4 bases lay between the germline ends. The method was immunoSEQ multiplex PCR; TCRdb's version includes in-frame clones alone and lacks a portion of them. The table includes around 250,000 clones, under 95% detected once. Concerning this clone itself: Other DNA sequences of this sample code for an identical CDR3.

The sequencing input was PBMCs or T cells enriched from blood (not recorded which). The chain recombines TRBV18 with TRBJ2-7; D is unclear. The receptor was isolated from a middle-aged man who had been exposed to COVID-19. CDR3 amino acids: CASSRDYEQYF. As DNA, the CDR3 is TGTGCCAGCTCACGCGACTACGAGCAGTACTTC.